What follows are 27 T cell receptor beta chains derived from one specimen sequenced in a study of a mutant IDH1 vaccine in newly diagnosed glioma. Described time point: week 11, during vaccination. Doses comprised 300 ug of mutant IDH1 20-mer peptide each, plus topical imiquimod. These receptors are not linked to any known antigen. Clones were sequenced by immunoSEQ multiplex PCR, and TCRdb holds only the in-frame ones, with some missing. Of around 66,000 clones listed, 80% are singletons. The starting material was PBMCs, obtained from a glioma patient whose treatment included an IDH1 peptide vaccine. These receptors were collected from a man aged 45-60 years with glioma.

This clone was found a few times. Written as DNA, the CDR3 is TGTGCCAGCAGCCCAGGGGACAGGGGAGTTTACGACGAGCAGTACTTC. Translated, it gives CASSPGDRGVYDEQYF. This rearrangement joins TRBV7-9 to TRBJ2-7; the match to TRBD1 covers 10 bases. V lost 5 bases, J lost 5 bases, and 12 bases stayed unmatched. CDR1 is SEHNR and CDR2 is FQNEAQ in the germline V gene (reference sequence). The CDR3 is 16 amino acids.

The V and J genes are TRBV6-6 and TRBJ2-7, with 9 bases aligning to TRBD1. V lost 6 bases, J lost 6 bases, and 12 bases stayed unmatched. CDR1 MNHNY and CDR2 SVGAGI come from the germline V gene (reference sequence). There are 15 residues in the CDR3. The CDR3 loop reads CASSSTSWDRVEQYF. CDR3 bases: TGTGCCAGCAGCTCGACCTCCTGGGACAGGGTCGAGCAGTACTTC.

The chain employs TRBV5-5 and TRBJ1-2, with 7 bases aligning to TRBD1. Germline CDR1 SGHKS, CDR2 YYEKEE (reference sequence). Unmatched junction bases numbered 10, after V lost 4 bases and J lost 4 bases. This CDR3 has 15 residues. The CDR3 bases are TGTGCCAGCAGCCCCCAGACAGGGTCTTTCTATGGCTACACCTTC. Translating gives CASSPQTGSFYGYTF.

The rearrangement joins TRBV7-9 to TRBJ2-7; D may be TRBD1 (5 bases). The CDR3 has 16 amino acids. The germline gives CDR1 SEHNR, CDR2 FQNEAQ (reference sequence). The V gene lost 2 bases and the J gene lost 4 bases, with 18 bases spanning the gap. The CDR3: CASSLTQGPRLYEQYF. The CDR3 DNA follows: TGTGCCAGCAGCTTAACGCAGGGTCCAAGACTGTACGAGCAGTACTTC.

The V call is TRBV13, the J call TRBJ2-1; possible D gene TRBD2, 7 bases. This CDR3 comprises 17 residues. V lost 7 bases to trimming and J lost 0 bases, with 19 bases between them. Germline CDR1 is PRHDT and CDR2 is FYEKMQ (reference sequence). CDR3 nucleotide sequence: TGTGCCAGCACCCAGTTAGGGGGGGAAAGCTCCTACAATGAGCAGTTCTTC. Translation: CASTQLGGESSYNEQFF.

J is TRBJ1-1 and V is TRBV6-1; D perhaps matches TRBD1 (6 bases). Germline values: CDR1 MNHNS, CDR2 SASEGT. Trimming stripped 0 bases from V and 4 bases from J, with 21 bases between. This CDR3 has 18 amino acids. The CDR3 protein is CASSEADQGYAGATEAFF. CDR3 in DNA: TGTGCCAGCAGTGAAGCGGACCAGGGTTATGCAGGGGCCACTGAAGCTTTCTTT.

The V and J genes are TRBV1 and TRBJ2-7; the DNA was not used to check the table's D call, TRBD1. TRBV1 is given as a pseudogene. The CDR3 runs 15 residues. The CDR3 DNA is TGCACCAGCAGCCGGGGGACAGGGCCCTCCTACGAGCAGTACTTC. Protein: CTSSRGTGPSYEQYF.

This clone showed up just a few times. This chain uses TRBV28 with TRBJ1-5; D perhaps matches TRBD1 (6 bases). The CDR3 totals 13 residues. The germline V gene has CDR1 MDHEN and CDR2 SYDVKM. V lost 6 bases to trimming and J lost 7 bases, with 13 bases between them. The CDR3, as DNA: TGTGCCAGCAGCTCTCAAGGGGGACAGCCCCAGCATTTT. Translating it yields CASSSQGGQPQHF.

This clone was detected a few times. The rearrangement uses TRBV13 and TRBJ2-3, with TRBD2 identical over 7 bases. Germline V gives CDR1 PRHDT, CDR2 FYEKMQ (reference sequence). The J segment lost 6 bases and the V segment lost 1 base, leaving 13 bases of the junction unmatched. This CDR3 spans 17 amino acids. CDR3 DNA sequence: TGTGCCAGCAGCTTAGCCCTCTACCCGGGGGGTACGGATACGCAGTATTTT. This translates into CASSLALYPGGTDTQYF.

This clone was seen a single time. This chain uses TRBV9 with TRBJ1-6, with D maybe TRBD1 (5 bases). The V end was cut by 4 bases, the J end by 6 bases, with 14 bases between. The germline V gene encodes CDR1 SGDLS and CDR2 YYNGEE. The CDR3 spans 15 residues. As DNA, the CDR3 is TGTGCCAGCAGCACCCGCGGGGGGATTAATTCACCCCTCCACTTT. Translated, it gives CASSTRGGINSPLHF.

The CDR3 sequence: CASSMALGEGDYGYTF. CDR3 nucleotide sequence: TGTGCCAGTAGTATGGCCCTCGGGGAGGGGGACTATGGCTACACCTTC. The V gene is TRBV19, the J gene TRBJ1-2, with D possibly matching TRBD1 (6 bases). The CDR3 is made up of 16 amino acids. Trimming shortened V by 3 bases and J by 3 bases, and 17 bases separated the two germline ends. The germline V gene encodes CDR1 LNHDA and CDR2 SQIVND (reference sequence).

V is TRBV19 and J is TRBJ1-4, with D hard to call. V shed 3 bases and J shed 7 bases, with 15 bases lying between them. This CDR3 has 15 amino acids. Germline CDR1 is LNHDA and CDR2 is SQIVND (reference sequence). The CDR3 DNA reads TGTGCCAGTAGTATCCCCCGTGGGTTGGGTGAAAAACTGTTTTTT. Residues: CASSIPRGLGEKLFF.

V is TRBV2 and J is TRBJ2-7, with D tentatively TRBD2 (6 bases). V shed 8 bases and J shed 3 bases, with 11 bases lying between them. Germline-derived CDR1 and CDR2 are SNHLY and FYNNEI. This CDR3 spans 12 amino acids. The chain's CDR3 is CASGGVIYEQYF. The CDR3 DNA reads TGTGCCAGCGGAGGGGTGATCTACGAGCAGTACTTC. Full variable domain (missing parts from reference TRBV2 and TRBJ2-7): EPEVTQTPSHQVTQMGQEVILRCVPISNHLYFYWYRQILGQKVEFLVSFYNNEISEKSEIFDDQFSVERPDGSNFTLKIRSTKLEDSAMYFCASGGVIYEQYFGPGTRLTVT.

CDR3 residues: CASSNVGLTDTQYF. CDR3 sequence (DNA): TGTGCCAGCAGTAATGTGGGCCTCACAGATACGCAGTATTTT. The chain has TRBV9 and TRBJ2-3, with D unresolved. The CDR3 runs 14 residues. Per germline, CDR1 SGDLS and CDR2 YYNGEE. V was clipped by 5 bases and J by 2 bases, with 12 bases between them.

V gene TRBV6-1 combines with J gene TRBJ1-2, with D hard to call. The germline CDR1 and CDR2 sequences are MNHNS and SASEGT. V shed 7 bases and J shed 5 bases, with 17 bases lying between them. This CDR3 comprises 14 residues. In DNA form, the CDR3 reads TGTGCCAGCATCCAGGAGATCAAATCATATGGCTACACCTTC. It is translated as CASIQEIKSYGYTF.

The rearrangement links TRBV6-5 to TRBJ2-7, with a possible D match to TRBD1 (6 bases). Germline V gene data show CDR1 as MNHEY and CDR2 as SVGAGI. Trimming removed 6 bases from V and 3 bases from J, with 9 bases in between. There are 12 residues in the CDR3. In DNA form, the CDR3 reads TGTGCCAGCAGCAGAGGGGGCTACGAGCAGTACTTC. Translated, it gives CASSRGGYEQYF.

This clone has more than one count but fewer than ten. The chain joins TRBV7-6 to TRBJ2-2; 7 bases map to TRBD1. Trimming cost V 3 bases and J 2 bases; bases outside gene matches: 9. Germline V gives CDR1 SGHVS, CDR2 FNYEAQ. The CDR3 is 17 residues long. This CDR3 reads CASSFVGTDSNTGELFF. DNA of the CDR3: TGTGCCAGCAGCTTCGTCGGGACAGACTCTAACACCGGGGAGCTGTTTTTT.

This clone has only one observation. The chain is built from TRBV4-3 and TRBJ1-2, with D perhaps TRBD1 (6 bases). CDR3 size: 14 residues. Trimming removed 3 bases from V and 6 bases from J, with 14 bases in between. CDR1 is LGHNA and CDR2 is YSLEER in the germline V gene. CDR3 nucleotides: TGCGCCAGCAGCCACTTACAGGGAGTTGATGGCTACACCTTC. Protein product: CASSHLQGVDGYTF.

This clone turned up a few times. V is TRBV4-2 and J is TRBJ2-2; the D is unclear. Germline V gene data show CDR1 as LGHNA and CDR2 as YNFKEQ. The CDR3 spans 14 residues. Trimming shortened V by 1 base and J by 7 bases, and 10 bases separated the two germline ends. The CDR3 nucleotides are TGTGCCAGCAGCCAAGGGTCGCTTGTCGGGGAGCTGTTTTTT. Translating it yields CASSQGSLVGELFF.

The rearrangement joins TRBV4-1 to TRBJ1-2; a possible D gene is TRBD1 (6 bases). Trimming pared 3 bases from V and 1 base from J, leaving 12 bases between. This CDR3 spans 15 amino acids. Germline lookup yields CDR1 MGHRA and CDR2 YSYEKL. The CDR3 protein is CASSQTGTLNYGYTF. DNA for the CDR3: TGCGCCAGCAGCCAGACCGGGACACTTAACTATGGCTACACCTTC.

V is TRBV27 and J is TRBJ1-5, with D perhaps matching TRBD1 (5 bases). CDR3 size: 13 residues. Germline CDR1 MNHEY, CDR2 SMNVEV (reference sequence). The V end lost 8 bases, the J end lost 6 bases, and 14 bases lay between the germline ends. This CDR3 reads CASGTGPSQPQHF. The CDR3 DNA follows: TGTGCCAGCGGAACAGGCCCCAGTCAGCCCCAGCATTTT.

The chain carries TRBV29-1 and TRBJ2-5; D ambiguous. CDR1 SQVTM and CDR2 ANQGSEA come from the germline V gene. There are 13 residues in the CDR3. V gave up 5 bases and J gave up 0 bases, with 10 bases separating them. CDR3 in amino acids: CSVPGPNQETQYF. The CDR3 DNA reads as TGCAGCGTTCCTGGACCAAACCAAGAGACCCAGTACTTC.

CDR3 coding DNA: TGTGCCAGCAGCCGAAGGGAACTTACAGATACGCAGTATTTT. This codes for CASSRRELTDTQYF. The gene calls are TRBV6-1 and TRBJ2-3, with unresolved D. Per germline, CDR1 MNHNS and CDR2 SASEGT. The V end was cut by 6 bases, the J end by 3 bases, with 13 bases between. The CDR3 contains 14 residues.

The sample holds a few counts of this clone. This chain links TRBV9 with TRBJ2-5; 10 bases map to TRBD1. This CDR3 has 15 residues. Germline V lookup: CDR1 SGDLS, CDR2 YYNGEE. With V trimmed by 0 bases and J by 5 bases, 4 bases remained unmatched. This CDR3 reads CASSVGGQGYETQYF. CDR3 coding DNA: TGTGCCAGCAGCGTAGGGGGACAGGGGTATGAGACCCAGTACTTC.

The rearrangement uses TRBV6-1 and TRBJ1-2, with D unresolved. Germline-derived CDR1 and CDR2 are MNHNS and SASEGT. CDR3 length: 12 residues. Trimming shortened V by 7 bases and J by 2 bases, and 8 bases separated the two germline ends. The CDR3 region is CASTAPNYGYTF. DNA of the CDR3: TGTGCCAGCACTGCTCCAAACTATGGCTACACCTTC.

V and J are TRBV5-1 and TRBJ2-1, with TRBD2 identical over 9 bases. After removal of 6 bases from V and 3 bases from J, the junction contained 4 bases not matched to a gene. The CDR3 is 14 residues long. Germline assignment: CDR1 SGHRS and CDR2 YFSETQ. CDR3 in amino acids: CASTAGGGYNEQFF. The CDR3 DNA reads TGCGCCAGCACAGCGGGAGGAGGCTACAATGAGCAGTTCTTC.

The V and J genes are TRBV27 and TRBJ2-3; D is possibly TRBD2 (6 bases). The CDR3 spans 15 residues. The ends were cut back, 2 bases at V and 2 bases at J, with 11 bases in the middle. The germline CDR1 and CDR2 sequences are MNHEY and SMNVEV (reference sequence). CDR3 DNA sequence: TGTGCCAGCAGTTTAGTGGGGGGATTCACAGATACGCAGTATTTT. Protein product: CASSLVGGFTDTQYF.